This T cell receptor beta chain appears in the sequencing data of a study of blood T cell repertoires in COVID-19. Turning to the study itself: From the United States, Italy and Spain came samples of acute and convalescent COVID-19.

Study processing details: From reference gene primer amplification, estimates of nucleated cell counts were derived. This table comes from immunoSEQ multiplex PCR, and its TCRdb copy is limited to in-frame clones, with some not included. V and J calls and clone size follow that table, whereas D and trimming were derived from the DNA. The sample consists of more than 90,000 clones, 82% of them appearing once. This CDR3 is 15 amino acids long. Germline loops: CDR1 SGHKS, CDR2 YYEKEE (reference sequence). V shed 0 bases and J shed 0 bases, with 6 bases lying between them. This clone was seen a single time.

Sequencing input: peripheral blood. The sequence derives from a man aged 65 to 85 with acute or convalescent COVID-19. The rearrangement uses TRBV5-5 and TRBJ2-2, with D unclear. This CDR3 reads CASSLGNTNTGELFF. The DNA for the CDR3 is TGTGCCAGCAGCTTGGGAAACACGAACACCGGGGAGCTGTTTTTT.